This entry is about one T cell receptor beta chain. Its recognized antigen is unknown. No qualities accompany the bases; no much larger clone lies one base away. The immunoSEQ assay was used to sequence TCR beta chain CDR3 regions from genomic DNA. Primers annealing to V and J segments amplified rearranged VDJ segments. As for the original processing: The ImmunoSeq Analyzer software was used to compute clonality and richness metrics. To find clones with differing abundance between regions, Fisher's exact test was applied together with a beta-binomial method for extra stringency. TCRdb stores this immuneACCESS table with in-frame sequences only. Part of the clones is absent; in the studies checked, under half of the shortfall reflects unresolved V genes, and no reason is known for the rest. For V, J and clone size, that table is used; D and trimming come from the DNA. This sample holds roughly 7,000 clones; approximately 60% were observed only once. The ten largest clones add up to approximately 15% of the sample.

The source of the sample is a study of intratumoral heterogeneity in liver cancer. Context from the whole study: Across the full approximately 15-patient cohort, most patients were male and a median age of approximately 64 years was recorded. The full cohort included 71 multiregional samples from about 14 HCC patients, consisting of under 55 tumoral regions and some 20 adjacent nontumoral regions. The study combined RNA-seq, DNA sequencing, TCR-seq and SNP array data from multiple regions of hepatocellular carcinoma specimens to study intratumor heterogeneity.

Results and caveats for the whole study, not just this receptor: Tumor region a in each sequenced patient had significantly more unique T-cell clonal expansions than region b. A relatively low patient number and under-sampled tumor-infiltrating lymphocyte representation were acknowledged by the authors as limitations. Overall T cell clonality did not differ significantly between tumor regions within either sequenced patient. TCR sequencing was reported to confirm the RNA-seq-based estimates of regional differences in tumor-infiltrating lymphocyte burden.

Samples with the label H were taken from distinct, geographically separated regions of the hepatocellular carcinoma nodule. Every patient had early-stage hepatocellular carcinoma and went to surgical resection without receiving any prior therapy. None of the sampled areas showed macroscopic evidence of necrosis or hemorrhage. In a couple of patients, TCR sequencing (ImmunoSeq) was performed on multiple regions. Frozen resection tissue samples were collected at a distance of at least 1 cm from each other. Genomic DNA was isolated from bulk tissue with the DNeasy blood and tissue kit. Taken from the germline V gene, the CDR1 and CDR2 loops are MDHEN and SYDVKM. Inclusive of the bounding cysteine and phenylalanine, the CDR3 is 13 residues long. The only DNA kept is the CDR3, 39 bases in frame from the first base. The trim is 3 bases for V and 4 bases for J, with a gap of 9 bases between the germline ends.

The sequence was collected from a man in his 70s with hepatocellular carcinoma. The chain uses TRBV28 and TRBJ1-2; confidence is insufficient to name the D gene. Material: tumor tissue, obtained before any cancer treatment. The CDR3: CASSLQVVYGYTF. The DNA sequence is TGTGCCAGCAGTTTGCAGGTGGTCTATGGCTACACCTTC.